The clone carrying this TCR beta chain was seen a handful of times. TCRdb's copy holds only in-frame clones and misses some; the assay was immunoSEQ multiplex PCR. The table has 500,000 to 550,000 clones, roughly 74% seen once. The sample originates from a study of shared T cell receptors in the human thymus. J lost 8 bases, V lost 4 bases, and 5 bases had no gene match. This CDR3 region has 13 residues. Per germline, CDR1 MGHDK and CDR2 SYGVNS. This same sample was also taken into another study, of human thymus T cells. From that study: Resections were taken during corrective heart surgery, and the thymus tissue came from these. Within thymic and blood repertoires, V and J gene usage appeared to be biased.

The receptor was derived from a boy younger than two with a congenital heart defect. The sample taken for sequencing was thymocytes. This chain uses TRBV25-1 with TRBJ2-1; the match to TRBD2 covers 7 bases. The CDR3 region has the DNA TGTGCCAGCAGTGGGCTAGCGGAAGATGAGCAGTTCTTC. Encoded protein: CASSGLAEDEQFF.